What follows are 9 T cell receptor beta chains derived from one specimen sequenced in a study of blood T cells in healthy people across ages. A sample-barcoded 5' primer and a J-beta primer mix were used in a second PCR of about 7 to 12 cycles. TCRdb redid the calling of the 5' RACE reads with MiXCR, one entry per CDR3 protein. The sample shows over 700,000 distinct CDR3 sequences, about 55% of them seen only once. Material for sequencing was blood. The origin of the receptors is an elderly man in good health.

The rearrangement uses TRBV4-1 and TRBJ2-1, with 10 bases lining up with TRBD2. Germline trimming cut 0 bases from V and 9 bases from J; bases unmatched to any gene: 5. Germline CDR1 reads MGHRA; CDR2 reads YSYEKL. The CDR3 is 15 amino acids. The CDR3 is CASSQEKLAGVEQFF. In nucleotides, the CDR3 is TGCGCCAGCAGCCAAGAAAAGCTAGCGGGAGTTGAGCAGTTCTTC.

This clonotype was detected only once. The CDR3 sequence is CSAEIRDRSTDTQYF. The CDR3 DNA follows: TGCAGTGCCGAGATTCGGGACCGCTCCACAGATACGCAGTATTTT. This chain uses TRBV20-1 with TRBJ2-3; possibly TRBD1 or TRBD2 for D (5 bases each). CDR1 and CDR2 (germline): DFQATT, SNEGSKA (reference sequence). The V and J ends lost 6 bases and 2 bases respectively, with 18 bases between them. The CDR3 runs 15 residues.

The V gene is TRBV6-6, the J gene TRBJ1-1, with D tentatively TRBD1 (5 bases). V was pared by 7 bases and J by 1 base, with 16 bases between. The CDR3 covers 15 residues. Looked up from germline, CDR1 is MNHNY and CDR2 is SVGAGI (reference sequence). CDR3: CASTSYGAGNTEAFF. The CDR3 nucleotides are TGTGCCAGCACATCCTACGGGGCAGGGAACACTGAAGCTTTCTTT.

The chain has TRBV7-2 and TRBJ2-1; no reliable D call. CDR3 length: 11 residues. V lost 5 bases, J lost 10 bases, and 9 bases lay in between. Germline loops: CDR1 SGHTA, CDR2 FQGNSA. The CDR3 DNA reads as TGTGCCAGCAGCCCTGGAGTGGAGCAGTTCTTC. Its translation is CASSPGVEQFF. Drawing the rest from reference TRBV7-2 and TRBJ2-1, the complete variable domain is GAGVSQSPSNKVTEKGKDVELRCDPISGHTALYWYRQSLGQGLEFLIYFQGNSAPDKSGLPSDRFSAERTGGSVSTLTIQRTQQEDSAVYLCASSPGVEQFFGPGTRLTVL.

V is TRBV18 and J is TRBJ1-2; 9 bases map to TRBD1. The ends lost 0 bases at V and 7 bases at J; junction bases unmatched: 3. The CDR3 consists of 14 residues. In germline, CDR1 is KGHSH, CDR2 LQKENI. The CDR3 coding sequence is TGTGCCAGCTCACCACCGGGACAGGGCATTGGCTACACCTTC. This codes for CASSPPGQGIGYTF.

This clonotype was found a few times. V usage is TRBV7-2 and J usage is TRBJ2-4, with a tentative D call TRBD1 (5 bases). The DNA end is more similar to TRBJ2-7, so the J call may be wrong. Germline CDR1 is SGHTA and CDR2 is FQGNSA. CDR3 size: 15 residues. CDR3 sequence (DNA): TGTGCCAGCAGCTTAGTAGGGGCAGGGATATACGAGCAGTACTTC. Translated, it gives CASSLVGAGIYEQYF.

This chain uses TRBV20-1 with TRBJ2-4, with TRBD1 matching over 10 bases. The DNA end is more similar to TRBJ2-7, so the J call may be wrong. Germline V lookup: CDR1 DFQATT, CDR2 SNEGSKA (reference sequence). This CDR3 spans 13 amino acids. CDR3 protein: CSARTGGMDEQYF. The CDR3 DNA is TGCAGTGCTAGGACAGGGGGCATGGACGAGCAGTACTTC.

This clonotype was counted a single time. This sequence joins TRBV6-2 or TRBV6-3 and TRBJ2-2, with D perhaps matching TRBD1 (6 bases). The germline gives CDR1 MNHEY, CDR2 SVGEGT. Trimming took 6 bases from V and 6 from J, leaving 11 bases between them. The CDR3 runs to 13 residues. The CDR3 sequence: CASSYRDPGELFF. The CDR3 nucleotides are TGTGCCAGCAGCTACAGGGATCCCGGGGAGCTGTTTTTT.

J is TRBJ2-1 and V is TRBV6-2 or TRBV6-3, with 7 bases identical to TRBD2. With V trimmed by 6 bases and J by 4 bases, 9 bases remained unmatched. Germline values: CDR1 MNHEY, CDR2 SVGEGT. The CDR3 contains 15 residues. In DNA form, the CDR3 reads TGTGCCAGCAGCCTCATACGAGCGGGGTACAATGAGCAGTTCTTC. It specifies CASSLIRAGYNEQFF.